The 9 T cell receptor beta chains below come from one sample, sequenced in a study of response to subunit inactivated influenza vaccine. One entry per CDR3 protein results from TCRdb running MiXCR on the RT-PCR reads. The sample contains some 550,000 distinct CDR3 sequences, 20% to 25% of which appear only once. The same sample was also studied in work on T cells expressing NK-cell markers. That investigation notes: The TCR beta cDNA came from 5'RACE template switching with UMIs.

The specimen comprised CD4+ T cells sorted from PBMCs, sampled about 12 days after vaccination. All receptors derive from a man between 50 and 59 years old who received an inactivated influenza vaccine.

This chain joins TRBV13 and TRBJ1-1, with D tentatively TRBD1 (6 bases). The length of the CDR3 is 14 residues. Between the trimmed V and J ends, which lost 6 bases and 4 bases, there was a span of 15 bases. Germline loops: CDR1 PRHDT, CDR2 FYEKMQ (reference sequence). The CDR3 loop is CASRQQGISTEAFF. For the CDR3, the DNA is TGTGCCAGCAGACAACAGGGTATTAGCACTGAAGCTTTCTTT.

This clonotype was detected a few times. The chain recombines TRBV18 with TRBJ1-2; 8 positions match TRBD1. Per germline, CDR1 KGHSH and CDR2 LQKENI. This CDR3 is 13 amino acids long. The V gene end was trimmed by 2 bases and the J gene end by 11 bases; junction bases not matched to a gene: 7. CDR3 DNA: TGTGCCAGCTCACCATGGGGACAGGTGGCATACACCTTC. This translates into CASSPWGQVAYTF.

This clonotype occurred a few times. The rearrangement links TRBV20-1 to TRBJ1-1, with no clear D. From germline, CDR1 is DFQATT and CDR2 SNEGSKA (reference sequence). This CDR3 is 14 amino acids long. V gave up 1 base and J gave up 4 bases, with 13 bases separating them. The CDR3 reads CSARVGGMITEAFF. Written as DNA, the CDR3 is TGCAGTGCTAGAGTTGGAGGTATGATCACTGAAGCTTTCTTT.

The CDR3 sequence is CASTTGAETQYF. The CDR3 coding sequence is TGCGCCAGCACGACAGGGGCCGAGACCCAGTACTTC. The chain uses TRBV5-1 and TRBJ2-5, with 8 bases aligning to TRBD1. Germline V lookup: CDR1 SGHRS, CDR2 YFSETQ. There are 12 residues in the CDR3. The ends lost 6 bases at V and 5 bases at J; junction bases unmatched: 3.

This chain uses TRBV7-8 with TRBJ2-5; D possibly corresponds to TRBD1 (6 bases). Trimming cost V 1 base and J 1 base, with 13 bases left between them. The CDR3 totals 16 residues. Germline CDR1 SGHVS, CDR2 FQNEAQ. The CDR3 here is CASSLGYTGSQETQYF. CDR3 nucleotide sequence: TGTGCCAGCAGCTTAGGATATACAGGGAGCCAAGAGACCCAGTACTTC.

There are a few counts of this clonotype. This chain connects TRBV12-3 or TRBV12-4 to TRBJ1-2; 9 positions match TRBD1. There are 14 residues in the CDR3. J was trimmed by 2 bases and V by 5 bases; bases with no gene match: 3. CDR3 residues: CASSKQGANYGYTF. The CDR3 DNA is TGTGCCAGCAGTAAACAGGGGGCGAACTATGGCTACACCTTC.

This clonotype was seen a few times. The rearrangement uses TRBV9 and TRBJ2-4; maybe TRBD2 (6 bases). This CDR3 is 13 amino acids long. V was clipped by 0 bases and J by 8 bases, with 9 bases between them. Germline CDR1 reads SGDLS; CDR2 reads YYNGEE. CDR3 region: CASSVGGGDIQYF. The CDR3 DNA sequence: TGTGCCAGCAGCGTAGGAGGAGGGGACATTCAGTACTTC.

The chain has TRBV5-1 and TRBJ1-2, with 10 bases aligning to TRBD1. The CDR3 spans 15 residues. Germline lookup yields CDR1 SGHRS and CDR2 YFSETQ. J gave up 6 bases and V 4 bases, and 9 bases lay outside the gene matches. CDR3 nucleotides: TGCGCCAGCAGCCAAGGACAGGGGGTGAGAAATGGCTACACCTTC. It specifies CASSQGQGVRNGYTF.

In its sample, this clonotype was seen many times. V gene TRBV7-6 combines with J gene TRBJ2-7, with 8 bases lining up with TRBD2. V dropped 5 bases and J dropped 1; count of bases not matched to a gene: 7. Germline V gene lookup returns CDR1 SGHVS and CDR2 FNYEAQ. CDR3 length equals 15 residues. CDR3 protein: CASSGSGSKSYEQYF. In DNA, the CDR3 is TGTGCCAGCAGCGGAAGCGGGAGTAAATCCTACGAGCAGTACTTC.